This T cell receptor beta chain was captured by sequencing in a study of T-cell memory formation after mild COVID-19 (TCRdb year 2021). With regard to the full study: Most TCR sequence clusters were specific to one of the two donors. The cohort was made up of two young adult volunteers, one female and one male, who were previously healthy. T-cell clones expanding and contracting after mild COVID-19 in a couple of donors were tracked by longitudinal TCRalpha and TCRbeta repertoire sequencing. Results the study describes overall, beyond this receptor: From day 15 to 85, contracting clones showed balanced CD4/CD8 phenotypes, whereas a second wave of clones that expanded from day 15 to 37 leaned towards CD4+. Some responding clones were found in pre-infection memory, which suggests that pre-existing cross-reactive memory T cells took part in the SARS-CoV-2 response. Only a couple of mild cases were covered by the study, and larger cohorts that include severe cases with pre-infection samples were considered necessary. Contracting CD4+ clones turned up mainly in the CM and EM memory subsets, whereas EMRA was where CD8+ clones were enriched. Whether the second-wave clones peaking on day 37 were SARS-CoV-2 specific was not confirmed.

With respect to this clonotype: Its binding antigen is unknown. Base quality data are lacking; no much larger clone is found one base away.

Ficoll-Paque density gradient centrifugation was used to isolate PBMCs. These reads were obtained on an Illumina NovaSeq 6000. Using 5'RACE with constant-segment primers, TCRalpha and TCRbeta cDNA libraries were constructed, with sample barcodes and unique molecular identifiers added in the process. RNA was extracted from every sample with Trizol reagent. Amplification of the libraries took two PCR steps, and the second step added a second sample barcode plus Illumina TruSeq adapters. Libraries were sequenced on an Illumina NovaSeq with 2 x 150 bp paired-end reads. Per the authors' processing: Reads were demultiplexed and collapsed into UMI-guided consensus sequences with migec v1.2.7. Using mixcr v2.1.11, UMI consensuses were aligned to TRA and TRB V and J templates and then assembled into clonotypes. A clonotype was counted as expanded or contracted only when both edgeR and NoisET called the clonotype significant, with the noise models trained on biological replicates. For edgeR calls, the cutoffs were a false discovery rate-adjusted p below 0.01 and a log2 fold-change threshold of 1. As an exploratory analysis of dynamics, max-normalized trajectories of the 1000 most abundant clonotypes were examined by PCA with hierarchical clustering. The CD4 or CD8 phenotype of responding clones was assigned using the separately sequenced CD4+ and CD8+ repertoires. The raw public reads went through TCRdb reprocessing: fastp at Q25, MiXCR clone calling, in-frame beta chains kept. Entries are consolidated by CDR3 protein sequence, retaining the most common genes and DNA. TCRdb, not the original authors, processed these V and J calls. The sample table shows roughly 260,000 distinct CDR3 sequences, and approximately 16% are seen once. Around 3.4% of the sample goes to the ten largest clones.

CDR1 and CDR2, looked up from the germline V gene, are MNHEY and SVGEGT. V ends up 6 bases short and J 2 bases short, with an unmatched junction base count of 9. Spanning cysteine to phenylalanine, the CDR3 consists of 17 amino acids. The CDR3 DNA has 51 bases and is translated from base 1. This chain is built from TRBV6-2 or TRBV6-3 and TRBJ2-7, and TRBD2 aligns with 14 junction nucleotides. This TCR was recovered from a man aged 18 to 29 who had mild COVID-19 (a few samples of this study predate the infection). The sample titles of this study are shuffled in the database, so cell type and time point are left out; the donor was told from shared clones. The sample consisted of PBMCs or a T cell subset sorted from them (not recorded which). CDR3 loop: CASSRTSGGPPTYEQYF. The DNA is as follows: TGTGCCAGCAGCAGGACTAGCGGGGGGCCTCCGACCTACGAGCAGTACTTC.